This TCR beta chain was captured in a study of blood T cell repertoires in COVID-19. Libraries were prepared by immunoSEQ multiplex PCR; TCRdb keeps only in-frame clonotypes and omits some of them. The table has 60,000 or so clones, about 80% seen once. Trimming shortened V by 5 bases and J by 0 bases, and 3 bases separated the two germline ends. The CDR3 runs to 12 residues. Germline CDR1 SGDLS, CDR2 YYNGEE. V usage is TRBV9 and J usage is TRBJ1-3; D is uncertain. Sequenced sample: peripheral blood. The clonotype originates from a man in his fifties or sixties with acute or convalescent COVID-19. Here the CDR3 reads CASSLSGNTIYF. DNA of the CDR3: TGTGCCAGCAGTCTCTCTGGAAACACCATATATTTT.